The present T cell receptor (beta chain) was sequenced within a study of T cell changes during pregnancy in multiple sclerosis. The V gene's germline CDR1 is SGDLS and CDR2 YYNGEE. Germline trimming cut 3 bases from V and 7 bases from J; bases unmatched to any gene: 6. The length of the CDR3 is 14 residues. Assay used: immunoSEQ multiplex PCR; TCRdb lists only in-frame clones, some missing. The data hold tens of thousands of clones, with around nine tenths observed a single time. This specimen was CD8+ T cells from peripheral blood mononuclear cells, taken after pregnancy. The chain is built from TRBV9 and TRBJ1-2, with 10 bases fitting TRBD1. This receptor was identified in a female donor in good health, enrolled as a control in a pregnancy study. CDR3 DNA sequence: TGTGCCAGCAGCGCCGGGACAGGGGCGAGTGGCTACACCTTC. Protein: CASSAGTGASGYTF.